This TCR beta chain was identified in a study of blood T cell repertoires in COVID-19. At the level of the study: Acute and convalescent COVID-19 specimens originated in the United States, Italy and Spain.

This clone was picked up one time. Repertoires were generated with immunoSEQ multiplex PCR, while TCRdb's copy carries only in-frame clones and drops some. The sample has 150,000 to 200,000 clones, roughly 84% seen once; the top ten hold more than 3%. Within 2 weeks before study entry, exposed participants met a COVID-19 case. The TCR was taken from a woman aged 25-40 years who had been exposed to COVID-19. Sequences were obtained from PBMCs or T cells enriched from blood (not recorded which).

The CDR3 is CSASVPRASGAYEQYF. The CDR3 DNA follows: TGCAGTGCTAGTGTTCCCCGGGCTAGCGGAGCCTACGAGCAGTACTTC. The gene calls are TRBV20-1 and TRBJ2-7, with 7 bases identical to TRBD2. Germline V gene data show CDR1 as DFQATT and CDR2 as SNEGSKA (reference sequence). This CDR3 has 16 residues. V lost 3 bases, J lost 2 bases, and 13 bases stayed unmatched.